The 24 T cell receptor beta chains below were found in one sample sequenced in a study of blood T cell repertoires in COVID-19. Clones were sequenced by immunoSEQ multiplex PCR, and TCRdb holds only the in-frame ones, with some missing. The sample lists fewer than 100,000 clones, 91% seen once, with 1.9% in the top ten. Sequencing was performed on peripheral blood. These receptors were obtained from a woman in her fifties or sixties in a cohort sampled during active COVID-19.

This clone was counted once. The rearrangement links TRBV7-8 to TRBJ1-3; 8 bases are a match to TRBD1. Trimming cost V 2 bases and J 0 bases; bases outside gene matches: 6. The CDR3 extends over 17 amino acids. Looked up from germline, CDR1 is SGHVS and CDR2 is FQNEAQ. CDR3 protein: CASSLLGQANSGNTIYF. The CDR3 DNA reads TGTGCCAGCAGCTTACTGGGACAGGCAAACTCTGGAAACACCATATATTTT.

The chain combines TRBV18 with TRBJ1-2, with TRBD1 matching 8 bases. The CDR3 sequence is 14 residues long. Losses at the gene ends were 5 bases for V and 4 bases for J; bases not matched to a gene: 6. Germline V gives CDR1 KGHSH, CDR2 LQKENI. The CDR3 nucleotides read TGTGCCAGCTCAAGGGACAGGACTCTCTATGGCTACACCTTC. This encodes CASSRDRTLYGYTF.

The J gene is TRBJ2-1, the V gene TRBV11-3; 11 bases fit TRBD2. Germline assignment: CDR1 SGHNT and CDR2 YENEEA. Germline trimming cut 4 bases from V and 4 bases from J; bases unmatched to any gene: 3. The CDR3 is 15 residues long. The CDR3 region has the DNA TGTGCCAGCAGCTCTGGGACTAGCGGATACAATGAGCAGTTCTTC. Amino acid sequence: CASSSGTSGYNEQFF.

The genes are TRBV6-5 and TRBJ2-7, with D maybe TRBD2 (5 bases). This CDR3 comprises 14 residues. Looked up from germline, CDR1 is MNHEY and CDR2 is SVGAGI. V gave up 6 bases and J gave up 5 bases, with 17 bases separating them. The CDR3 loop is CASSLGLVRDEQYF. CDR3 DNA: TGTGCCAGCAGCCTAGGACTGGTTCGGGACGAGCAGTACTTC.

V gene TRBV6-5 combines with J gene TRBJ2-1; a weak D match, TRBD2 (5 bases). The V and J ends lost 7 bases and 0 bases respectively, with 13 bases between them. CDR1 MNHEY and CDR2 SVGAGI come from the germline V gene. The CDR3 extends over 15 amino acids. In DNA, the CDR3 is TGTGCCAGCACGAGGGCGGCTAGCTCCTACAATGAGCAGTTCTTC. Its protein is CASTRAASSYNEQFF.

Here the CDR3 DNA reads TGTGCCAGCAGCTTGGGAGCCTACGAGCAGTACTTC. This codes for CASSLGAYEQYF. The chain is built from TRBV5-5 and TRBJ2-7, with D hard to call. The CDR3 runs to 12 residues. Trimming removed 0 bases from V and 2 bases from J, with 3 bases in between. The germline CDR1 and CDR2 sequences are SGHKS and YYEKEE (reference sequence).

This sequence joins TRBV10-3 and TRBJ2-1, with TRBD2 matching 9 bases. CDR3 length: 15 residues. V gave up 4 bases and J gave up 6 bases; unmatched junction bases: 7. The germline CDR1 and CDR2 sequences are ENHRY and SYGVKD. CDR3 protein: CAISVASGVGNEQFF. CDR3 sequence (DNA): TGTGCCATCAGTGTAGCTAGCGGGGTTGGCAATGAGCAGTTCTTC.

CDR3 bases: TGTGCCAGCAGTCCTCAGGCGATCTATGGCTACACCTTC. This sequence encodes CASSPQAIYGYTF. The chain recombines TRBV7-8 with TRBJ1-2; D ambiguous. CDR1 is SGHVS and CDR2 is FQNEAQ in the germline V gene. V was trimmed by 6 bases and J by 4 bases, leaving 12 bases between them. This CDR3 region has 13 residues.

The CDR3 spells CASSLGQGTAQETQYF. The DNA of the CDR3 is TGTGCCAGCAGCCTGGGACAGGGGACCGCCCAAGAGACCCAGTACTTC. V and J are TRBV5-4 and TRBJ2-5, with 10 bases fitting TRBD1. Trimming took 4 bases from V and 1 from J; bases not matched to a gene: 7. The CDR3 runs to 16 residues. Looked up from germline, CDR1 is SGHNT and CDR2 is YYREEE (reference sequence).

This chain links TRBV19 with TRBJ1-2; TRBD1 matches 8 bases. The CDR3 length is 11 residues. V trimming: 8 bases; J trimming: 4 bases; junction bases outside the gene matches: 0. CDR1 and CDR2 from the germline V gene are LNHDA and SQIVND (reference sequence). The CDR3 nucleotides are TGTGCCAGTGGGACAGGCTATGGCTACACCTTC. It codes for CASGTGYGYTF.

V is TRBV3-1 (or the pseudogene TRBV3-2) and J is TRBJ2-7, with TRBD2 identical over 9 bases. This CDR3 is built from 15 residues. V dropped 1 base and J dropped 4; count of bases not matched to a gene: 5. Germline V lookup: CDR1 LGHDT, CDR2 YNNKEL (reference sequence). CDR3: CASSQGEAGGYEQYF. The CDR3 DNA reads as TGTGCCAGCAGCCAAGGGGAAGCGGGAGGATACGAGCAGTACTTC.

The chain has TRBV7-6 and TRBJ2-5, with D maybe TRBD2 (6 bases). Germline CDR1 SGHVS, CDR2 FNYEAQ. Trimming cost V 0 bases and J 5 bases, with 13 bases left between them. The CDR3 consists of 15 residues. The CDR3 sequence: CASSLAAGLGETQYF. The CDR3 coding sequence is TGTGCCAGCAGCTTAGCGGCGGGGTTGGGGGAGACCCAGTACTTC.

The gene calls are TRBV24-1 and TRBJ2-4, with D tentatively TRBD2 (5 bases). The CDR3 is 15 amino acids. V lost 4 bases, J lost 5 bases, and 14 bases lay in between. Germline CDR1 reads KGHDR; CDR2 reads SFDVKD. The CDR3 sequence: CATSESRRPENIQYF. The CDR3 coding sequence is TGTGCCACCAGTGAATCCAGGAGGCCCGAAAACATTCAGTACTTC.

The rearrangement uses TRBV7-9 and TRBJ1-1, with D unresolved. Trimming took 10 bases from V and 0 from J, leaving 12 bases between them. The CDR3 extends over 13 amino acids. The germline V gene has CDR1 SEHNR and CDR2 FQNEAQ (reference sequence). The CDR3 DNA reads as TGTGCCACCGAGCTGACATTGAACACTGAAGCTTTCTTT. It codes for CATELTLNTEAFF.

This clone was recorded a few times. This sequence joins TRBV6-5 and TRBJ2-1; D is possibly TRBD2 (5 bases). V lost 0 bases and J lost 8, with 17 bases in between. The germline V gene encodes CDR1 MNHEY and CDR2 SVGAGI. The CDR3 spans 16 residues. CDR3 sequence (DNA): TGTGCCAGCAGTTACTCGAGGAGGTTAGACCGGGATGAGCAGTTCTTC. It specifies CASSYSRRLDRDEQFF.

V is TRBV5-1 and J is TRBJ2-7; 8 nucleotides agree with TRBD1. The CDR3 contains 14 residues. Germline lookup yields CDR1 SGHRS and CDR2 YFSETQ. Germline trimming cut 1 base from V and 3 bases from J; bases unmatched to any gene: 3. The CDR3 sequence is CASSLNRGVYEQYF. The CDR3 nucleotides read TGCGCCAGCAGCTTGAACAGGGGGGTCTACGAGCAGTACTTC.

The CDR3 DNA is TGTGCCACCCTCACCCAGGGGCAGCTGACCAGCTCTGGAAACACCATATATTTT. This codes for CATLTQGQLTSSGNTIYF. The chain uses TRBV28 and TRBJ1-3, with D tentatively TRBD1 (6 bases). Trimming took off 10 bases at V and 0 bases at J, with 25 bases between the two ends. The V gene's germline CDR1 is MDHEN and CDR2 SYDVKM. The CDR3 has 18 amino acids.

The chain carries TRBV30 and TRBJ1-6; 10 bases fit TRBD1. V lost 3 bases, J lost 10 bases, and 6 bases stayed unmatched. This CDR3 comprises 14 residues. Germline CDR1 and CDR2: GTSNPN and SVGIG (reference sequence). The CDR3 here is CAWRGDRGWSPLHF. The CDR3 region has the DNA TGTGCCTGGAGGGGGGACAGGGGTTGGTCACCCCTCCACTTT.

The chain is built from TRBV11-2 and TRBJ2-3; 7 nucleotides agree with TRBD2. Per the germline V gene, CDR1 is SGHAT and CDR2 is FQNNGV. The CDR3 is 15 amino acids. With V trimmed by 5 bases and J by 7 bases, 12 bases remained unmatched. The CDR3 bases are TGTGCCAGCAGCCGCCGGGGAGGGCCCGGACATACGCAGTATTTT. Amino acid sequence: CASSRRGGPGHTQYF.

The chain recombines TRBV19 with TRBJ1-6; TRBD1 is a possible D gene (5 bases). V was shortened by 6 bases and J by 7 bases, with 16 bases between the two germline ends. Per germline, CDR1 LNHDA and CDR2 SQIVND (reference sequence). The length of the CDR3 is 15 residues. In nucleotides, the CDR3 is TGTGCCAGTAGCTCCGCGGGGGGGAACAATTCACCCCTCCACTTT. Translating it yields CASSSAGGNNSPLHF.

The chain joins TRBV29-1 to TRBJ2-2; the match to TRBD1 covers 7 bases. The CDR3 extends over 14 amino acids. From germline, CDR1 is SQVTM and CDR2 ANQGSEA. The V gene end was trimmed by 6 bases and the J gene end by 5 bases; junction bases not matched to a gene: 9. CDR3 sequence: CSVIGQVGTGELFF. The CDR3 DNA reads as TGCAGCGTCATCGGACAGGTGGGAACCGGGGAGCTGTTTTTT.

The J gene is TRBJ2-1, the V gene TRBV6-2 or TRBV6-3, with D hard to call. This CDR3 contains 16 residues. Looked up from germline, CDR1 is MNHEY and CDR2 is SVGEGT. With 6 bases removed from V and 0 bases from J, the gap between germline ends came to 15 bases. The DNA of the CDR3 is TGTGCCAGCAGCCCAATACCTCGGAGCTCCTACAATGAGCAGTTCTTC. Translated: CASSPIPRSSYNEQFF.

CDR3 region: CASSFETGVNSPLHF. DNA of the CDR3: TGTGCCAGCAGCTTCGAGACAGGGGTTAATTCACCCCTCCACTTT. The chain recombines TRBV7-8 with TRBJ1-6; 8 bases match TRBD1. From germline, CDR1 is SGHVS and CDR2 FQNEAQ. CDR3 length: 15 amino acids. Trimming removed 3 bases from V and 6 bases from J; junction bases left unmatched: 4.

This chain joins TRBV11-3 and TRBJ1-2; 8 nucleotides match TRBD1. This CDR3 contains 14 residues. V was clipped by 1 base and J by 7 bases; unmatched bases: 5. From germline, CDR1 is SGHNT and CDR2 YENEEA. The CDR3 DNA reads as TGTGCCAGCAGCTTAGGCTGGACAGGGACTGGCTACACCTTC. This encodes CASSLGWTGTGYTF.